This T cell receptor (beta chain) was observed in a study of regulatory T cells in long-lasting Graves disease. There are many counts of this clonotype. The TCR beta library used iRepertoire HTBI primers with Arm-PCR amplification of CDR3. One entry per CDR3 protein results from TCRdb running MiXCR on the multiplex PCR reads. The sample shows about 620,000 distinct CDR3 sequences, 15% to 20% of them seen only once. Per the germline V gene, CDR1 is SGHTA and CDR2 is FQGNSA. The CDR3 length is 15 residues. The V end was cut by 1 base, the J end by 3 bases, with 13 bases between. Time point denoted: newly diagnosed GD, antithyroid drugs for less than 3 months. TCR sequences were obtained from RNA taken from PBMCs. Another study also made use of these data, one on T cells in Graves' hyperthyroidism and ophthalmopathy. According to that study: During a first-round RT-PCR of the TCR CDR3, the HTBI primer set was used.

V is TRBV7-2 and J is TRBJ2-7; D ambiguous. The source was peripheral blood mononuclear cells (PBMCs), collected at new diagnosis, from a patient treated with antithyroid drugs. The sequence was collected from a woman aged 25 to 45 with Graves disease. CDR3 sequence: CASSLDWTPSYEQYF. The DNA of the CDR3 is TGTGCCAGCAGCTTAGATTGGACCCCGAGCTACGAGCAGTACTTC.